These 27 T cell receptor beta chains originate from one sample sequenced in a study of shared clonotypes between healthy human individuals. The repertoire was sequenced with immunoSEQ multiplex PCR; TCRdb's copy has only in-frame clones and lacks some. The table includes about 120,000 clones, around 68% detected once. The material sequenced was memory CD8+ T cells sorted from blood. Subset indicated: CD45RO+ cells pooled with CCR7-negative TemRA cells. The origin of the receptors is a woman between 25 and 40 years old in good health.

The chain is built from TRBV5-1 and TRBJ2-2, with 7 bases lining up with TRBD1. Per germline, CDR1 SGHRS and CDR2 YFSETQ. The CDR3 has 14 amino acids. V lost 4 bases, J lost 2 bases, and 2 bases stayed unmatched. CDR3 sequence reads: CASSRDSNTGELFF. CDR3 nucleotides: TGCGCCAGCAGCCGGGACAGCAACACCGGGGAGCTGTTTTTT.

This clone was counted a single time. The chain links TRBV5-6 to TRBJ2-5; the match to TRBD1 covers 8 bases. The germline CDR1 and CDR2 sequences are SGHDT and YYEEEE. There are 16 residues in the CDR3. V shed 4 bases, J shed 1 base, and the junction held 9 bases outside the gene matches. The CDR3 region is CASSLRTGSLQETQYF. The CDR3, as DNA: TGTGCCAGCAGCCTCCGGACAGGGTCCCTCCAAGAGACCCAGTACTTC.

The genes are TRBV6-5 and TRBJ1-6; D is possibly TRBD1 (5 bases). Trimming pared 6 bases from V and 9 bases from J, leaving 15 bases between. The germline gives CDR1 MNHEY, CDR2 SVGAGI. This CDR3 region has 14 residues. The CDR3 loop is CASRRDGEGSPLHF. The CDR3 coding sequence is TGTGCCAGCAGAAGGGACGGTGAGGGTTCACCCCTCCACTTT.

The rearrangement uses TRBV7-9 and TRBJ2-6; the match to TRBD1 covers 7 bases. This CDR3 is 19 amino acids long. J lost 2 bases, V lost 3 bases, and 13 bases had no gene match. Germline CDR1 reads SEHNR; CDR2 reads FQNEAQ (reference sequence). The CDR3 is CASSLKTGNSPPGANVLTF. The CDR3 nucleotides read TGTGCCAGCAGCTTGAAGACAGGGAACTCCCCCCCTGGGGCCAACGTCCTGACTTTC.

V gene TRBV6-5 combines with J gene TRBJ2-1, with 8 nucleotides matching TRBD1. This CDR3 is built from 13 residues. Germline V CDR1 and CDR2: MNHEY, SVGAGI. After removal of 5 bases from V and 5 bases from J, the junction contained 2 bases not matched to a gene. The CDR3 sequence: CASSGQGNNEQFF. The CDR3 DNA is TGTGCCAGCAGTGGACAGGGAAACAATGAGCAGTTCTTC.

The rearrangement links TRBV7-9 to TRBJ1-5, with 7 bases lining up with TRBD1. This CDR3 spans 18 amino acids. Germline values: CDR1 SEHNR, CDR2 FQNEAQ (reference sequence). Trimming removed 3 bases from V and 0 bases from J; junction bases left unmatched: 11. The CDR3 sequence: CASSFRDRELLSNQPQHF. CDR3 coding DNA: TGTGCCAGCAGCTTTAGGGACAGAGAACTCCTTAGCAATCAGCCCCAGCATTTT.

This clone was recorded once. The chain couples TRBV4-2 to TRBJ2-1; TRBD2 matches at 9 bases. Trimming at V came to 0 bases and at J to 4 bases, leaving 4 bases not matched to a gene. The CDR3 spans 16 residues. Germline V gene lookup returns CDR1 LGHNA and CDR2 YNFKEQ. This chain's CDR3 is CASSQDPSGDYNEQFF. The CDR3 bases are TGTGCCAGCAGCCAAGATCCTAGCGGGGATTACAATGAGCAGTTCTTC.

This clone was observed a single time. The chain recombines TRBV12-1 with TRBJ2-2; TRBD2, the table's D call, was not compared with the DNA. TRBV12-1 constitutes a pseudogene. The CDR3 runs 18 residues. CDR3: CASSFRLASGKNTGELFF. CDR3 bases: TGTGCCAGCAGCTTCCGGTTGGCGTCGGGGAAGAACACCGGGGAGCTGTTTTTT.

This clone occurred a few times. The chain combines TRBV28 with TRBJ1-5; tentatively, D is TRBD1 (5 bases). Germline V gene data show CDR1 as MDHEN and CDR2 as SYDVKM. Deletions cut 6 bases from V and 0 bases from J, with 18 bases between. This CDR3 has 17 amino acids. CDR3 bases: TGTGCCAGCAGGCCCCGGGGCAGGGTCGTTAGCAATCAGCCCCAGCATTTT. It yields the protein CASRPRGRVVSNQPQHF.

The chain uses TRBV7-9 and TRBJ1-2; weak D call: TRBD1 (5 bases). The length of the CDR3 is 15 residues. V was shortened by 1 base and J by 0 bases, with 9 bases between the two germline ends. Per the germline V gene, CDR1 is SEHNR and CDR2 is FQNEAQ (reference sequence). The CDR3 sequence is CASSLGGAANYGYTF. In DNA form, the CDR3 reads TGTGCCAGCAGCTTAGGAGGGGCAGCTAACTATGGCTACACCTTC.

V gene TRBV27 combines with J gene TRBJ2-3, with 8 positions matching TRBD1. This CDR3 comprises 14 residues. Germline CDR1 MNHEY, CDR2 SMNVEV (reference sequence). The V segment lost 4 bases and the J segment 4 bases; nucleotides outside the gene matches: 4. The CDR3 nucleotides read TGTGCCAGCAGTTCTGGACAGGGCCCAGATACGCAGTATTTT. Its translation is CASSSGQGPDTQYF.

The chain recombines TRBV28 with TRBJ1-2, with D unresolved. This CDR3 contains 13 residues. Germline lookup yields CDR1 MDHEN and CDR2 SYDVKM. The germline V and J ends were trimmed by 6 bases and 5 bases, with 13 bases remaining between them. CDR3 in amino acids: CASSSNRAYGYTF. The DNA for the CDR3 is TGTGCCAGCAGCTCTAATCGGGCTTATGGCTACACCTTC.

This chain links TRBV19 with TRBJ2-1, with D possibly being TRBD1 (5 bases). V lost 3 bases and J lost 3, with 15 bases in between. Germline V gene data show CDR1 as LNHDA and CDR2 as SQIVND (reference sequence). CDR3 length equals 16 residues. The CDR3 nucleotides are TGTGCCAGTAGTATTCCCTGGACACATAACTACAATGAGCAGTTCTTC. It encodes CASSIPWTHNYNEQFF. Using reference TRBV19 and TRBJ2-1 for the parts outside the CDR3, the full variable domain is DGGITQSPKYLFRKEGQNVTLSCEQNLNHDAMYWYRQDPGQGLRLIYYSQIVNDFQKGDIAEGYSVSREKKESFPLTVTSAQKNPTAFYLCASSIPWTHNYNEQFFGPGTRLTVL.

V usage is TRBV9 and J usage is TRBJ2-5; unclear D gene. With the DNA end fitting TRBJ2-7 better, the J assignment may be wrong. Germline V gene data show CDR1 as SGDLS and CDR2 as YYNGEE. The CDR3 loop spans 12 amino acids. In nucleotides, the CDR3 is TGTGCCAGCAGCTCCAGCTCCTACGAGCAGTACTTC. Its translation is CASSSSSYEQYF.

V gene TRBV14 combines with J gene TRBJ1-2; TRBD1 matches 10 bases. The CDR3 extends over 19 amino acids. CDR1 is SGHDN, CDR2 FVKESK, per germline. V trimming: 3 bases; J trimming: 1 base; junction bases outside the gene matches: 14. CDR3 amino acids: CASSHPTGTGAYYNYGYTF. The DNA for the CDR3 is TGTGCCAGCAGCCACCCAACCGGGACAGGGGCTTACTATAACTATGGCTACACCTTC.

This chain links TRBV11-3 with TRBJ2-2; TRBD1 matches at 8 bases. The length of the CDR3 is 17 residues. Germline CDR1 SGHNT, CDR2 YENEEA. The trim removed 5 bases at V and 4 bases at J, leaving 12 bases unmatched. CDR3 DNA: TGTGCCAGCAGCCCGGGACAGGCCCGCGGCGGCACCGGGGAGCTGTTTTTT. It codes for CASSPGQARGGTGELFF. The variable domain in full, completed from reference TRBV11-3 and TRBJ2-2, reads EAGVVQSPRYKIIEKKQPVAFWCNPISGHNTLYWYLQNLGQGPELLIRYENEEAVDDSQLPKDRFSAERLKGVDSTLKIQPAELGDSAVYLCASSPGQARGGTGELFFGEGSRLTVL.

The rearrangement uses TRBV11-3 and TRBJ2-1, with D perhaps TRBD1 or TRBD2 (5 bases each). The CDR3 has 15 amino acids. Trimming pared 5 bases from V and 10 bases from J, leaving 21 bases between. CDR1 is SGHNT and CDR2 is YENEEA in the germline V gene. CDR3 DNA: TGTGCCAGCAGCACTCAGGGTATGGTGGGAGACGAGCAGTTCTTC. This sequence encodes CASSTQGMVGDEQFF.

This clone was counted a single time. The chain is built from TRBV6-1 and TRBJ2-1, with D possibly called TRBD1 or TRBD2 (5 bases each). CDR3 length: 14 amino acids. The germline gives CDR1 MNHNS, CDR2 SASEGT. V gave up 6 bases and J gave up 8 bases, with 17 bases separating them. CDR3 in amino acids: CASSGDLEVDEQFF. DNA of the CDR3: TGTGCCAGCAGCGGGGACCTCGAAGTGGATGAGCAGTTCTTC.

The V gene is TRBV19, the J gene TRBJ1-1; 8 bases are a match to TRBD1. J was trimmed by 1 base and V by 3 bases; bases with no gene match: 4. This CDR3 is built from 15 residues. The V gene's germline CDR1 is LNHDA and CDR2 SQIVND (reference sequence). CDR3: CASSIQGASNTEAFF. DNA for the CDR3: TGTGCCAGTAGTATCCAGGGGGCTTCGAACACTGAAGCTTTCTTT.

The genes are TRBV2 and TRBJ2-2, with unresolved D. Germline CDR1 SNHLY, CDR2 FYNNEI. Trimming pared 6 bases from V and 5 bases from J, leaving 13 bases between. The length of the CDR3 is 14 residues. The CDR3 sequence: CASRTGPITGELFF. Written as DNA, the CDR3 is TGTGCCAGCAGGACCGGACCGATAACCGGGGAGCTGTTTTTT.

This clone was seen a single time. The J gene is TRBJ2-7, the V gene TRBV13; TRBD2 matches at 14 bases. After removal of 4 bases from V and 6 bases from J, the junction contained 5 bases not matched to a gene. CDR1 PRHDT and CDR2 FYEKMQ come from the germline V gene (reference sequence). The CDR3 is 15 amino acids. For the CDR3, the DNA is TGTGCCAGCAGCTCGGGACTAGCGGGAGCGGGCGAGCAGTACTTC. Amino acid sequence: CASSSGLAGAGEQYF.

In the case of this clone: The same CDR3 is also encoded by other DNA sequences in this sample. The chain joins TRBV9 to TRBJ2-5, with 9 bases matching TRBD1. Germline values: CDR1 SGDLS, CDR2 YYNGEE. V shed 0 bases, J shed 2 bases, and the junction held 2 bases outside the gene matches. The CDR3 is 15 residues long. This chain's CDR3 is CASSVGGTGQETQYF. The CDR3 nucleotides are TGTGCCAGCAGCGTAGGTGGGACAGGGCAAGAGACCCAGTACTTC.

The chain carries TRBV13 and TRBJ1-1; perhaps TRBD1 as D (5 bases). The germline V gene has CDR1 PRHDT and CDR2 FYEKMQ (reference sequence). This CDR3 has 14 amino acids. Trimming left V 6 bases short and J 1 base short, with 12 bases between. CDR3 sequence: CASSYPTGNTEAFF. The CDR3 coding sequence is TGTGCCAGCAGTTACCCTACAGGGAACACTGAAGCTTTCTTT.

CDR3 sequence reads: CASGDTKHEQYF. The CDR3 DNA reads as TGCGCCAGCGGCGATACGAAACACGAGCAGTACTTC. The J gene is TRBJ2-7, the V gene TRBV5-1; D call uncertain. Trimming stripped 7 bases from V and 5 bases from J, with 13 bases between. The CDR3 is 12 amino acids. Germline assignment: CDR1 SGHRS and CDR2 YFSETQ. Based on the CDR3 plus reference TRBV5-1 and TRBJ2-7, the full variable domain is KAGVTQTPRYLIKTRGQQVTLSCSPISGHRSVSWYQQTPGQGLQFLFEYFSETQRNKGNFPGRFSGRQFSNSRSEMNVSTLELGDSALYLCASGDTKHEQYFGPGTRLTVT.

The rearrangement links TRBV2 to TRBJ2-7, with 9 bases lining up with TRBD2. V lost 8 bases, J lost 1 base, and 3 bases stayed unmatched. The CDR3 has 13 amino acids. The V gene's germline CDR1 is SNHLY and CDR2 FYNNEI. The CDR3 nucleotides read TGTGCCAGCCCGCGGGAGGGATCCTACGAGCAGTACTTC. It encodes CASPREGSYEQYF.

This clone is a singleton in its sample. The chain joins TRBV9 to TRBJ1-2, with TRBD1 identical over 10 bases. Germline V CDR1 and CDR2: SGDLS, YYNGEE. With V trimmed by 0 bases and J by 5 bases, 10 bases remained unmatched. This CDR3 contains 17 residues. CDR3 bases: TGTGCCAGCAGCGTAGTGCCGACAGGGGGCTATCTTTATGGCTACACCTTC. It codes for CASSVVPTGGYLYGYTF.

The V and J genes are TRBV29-1 and TRBJ2-5; tentative D call: TRBD1 (6 bases). CDR3 length equals 14 residues. The ends were cut back, 2 bases at V and 5 bases at J, with 15 bases in the middle. Germline loops: CDR1 SQVTM, CDR2 ANQGSEA. In nucleotides, the CDR3 is TGCAGCGTTGAATCACGGACAGTGCAGGAGACCCAGTACTTC. Translated, it gives CSVESRTVQETQYF.